This note documents a single T cell receptor (beta chain) sequence. What it binds is unknown. The sample comes from a study of cytomegalovirus exposure and HLA in healthy donors. General study points: The later analysis indicated that the majority of CMV-associated TCR beta chains appeared HLA-restricted. Excluded were some V segments that proved indistinguishable, including TRBV6-2 and TRBV6-3.

V lost 3 bases and J lost 0, with 14 bases in between. The CDR3 extends over 16 amino acids. CDR1 LGHNA and CDR2 YNFKEQ come from the germline V gene. PCR was performed using 60 Vbeta and 13 Jbeta primers. Assay: immunoSEQ multiplex PCR; the TCRdb copy retains only in-frame clones and omits some. The sample table includes around 50,000 clones. Sequencing was carried out using PBMCs. The TCR comes from a female donor in good health and CMV-seronegative. V and J are TRBV4-2 and TRBJ1-1; D perhaps matches TRBD1 (6 bases). The CDR3 DNA reads TGTGCCAGCAGCCACGACAACAGGGTAATGAACACTGAAGCTTTCTTT. It translates to CASSHDNRVMNTEAFF.